The T cell receptor (beta chain) under discussion was sequenced for a study of cytomegalovirus exposure and HLA in healthy donors (dated by TCRdb to about 2017). Regarding the complete study: In an earlier analysis of about 560 of the donors, 276 Gb of sequence data and 90 million to 130 million unique TCR beta sequences from about 190 million T cells were reported. An early release covering roughly 580 HLA-typed donors comprised about 300 gigabases of sequencing data and tens of millions of unique TCR sequences. Of the approximately 400 genotyped donors, about 84% fell in the genetic ancestry cluster associated with self-reported Caucasian donors. The study aimed to test whether cataloging public T cell receptors could reveal signatures of past pathogen exposure. The study used immunosequencing to profile the T cell repertoires of under 700 subjects and linked those repertoires to cytomegalovirus serostatus. Along with the roughly 700-subject first cohort, a separate validation cohort of 120 different subjects was used. To predict cytomegalovirus infection status, the study brought together high-throughput TCR immunosequencing, statistical association of individual TCRs with disease status, and machine learning. In a later analysis, previously published TCR beta repertoires from 550 to 750 donors were re-analyzed and high-resolution HLA genotyping was added so that TCR occurrence patterns could be studied. In the later analysis, no new phenotypic data were used to find candidate immune exposures; instead, reliance was placed on TCR beta sequences and their occurrence across donors. To decide whether each TCR beta V gene segment behaved as functional or pseudogenic, an earlier analysis of approximately 600 of the donors relied on high-throughput TCR beta sequencing. Donor age, sex, ethnicity and CMV serostatus were compiled together with the repertoire data. A later genetic analysis took genome-wide SNP genotypes for about 60% of the roughly 670 donors and used that subset as a discovery cohort. All discovery cohort repertoires had been generated on a single sequencing platform. HLA typing covered class I and class II loci at four-digit resolution. The number of donors typed differed by locus, with 629-630 for A, B, C, DRB1 and DQB1, approximately 500 for DQA1, 600 to 610 for DPA1, and approximately 470 for DPB1. Four to six DR-DQ haplotypes were handled as single units for association and clustering, since linkage in the cohort was strong. Among 300 to 500 genotyped donors of the cohort, an average of roughly 230,000 unique TCR beta nucleotide sequences was sequenced per donor, of which 15% to 20% were non-productive. What the research found in general, with its limitations: Across donors, most TCR sequences were observed very rarely, whereas some public TCRs were present in many individuals. The authors suggested that the approach could potentially be extended to other disease states and immunological phenotypes. According to a later analysis, parvovirus B19, influenza, CMV and Epstein-Barr virus appeared linked to several top co-occurrence clusters. Because HLA typing was missing for some donors at each locus, association tests included only the typed subset. The study gave a list of 150 to 200 TCR beta chains associated with cytomegalovirus. A later genetic analysis associated a missense DCLRE1C variant with V-gene and J-gene trimming of TCR beta chains, and an independent cohort replicated the association. In this cohort, only TCR beta chains were sequenced, and detectable features were limited by the absence of alpha or paired-chain data. The classifier was reported to diagnose cytomegalovirus status with high specificity and sensitivity in both the original and validation cohorts. Specific HLA alleles were associated with more than 15,000 TCR beta sequences at a false discovery rate of 0.05 in a later analysis. In vitro tests confirmed that a few of the cytomegalovirus-associated TCR beta chains recognize cytomegalovirus antigens. Because the 87-base-pair reads could not distinguish some IMGT-functional V segments, including TRBV6-2 and TRBV6-3, those segments were excluded. A cluster of highly shared sequence variants was judged likely to be a technical artifact of the sequencing pipeline. In a later genetic analysis, fewer N-insertions in productive TCRs were reported among donors in an Asian-associated ancestry cluster than the approximately 670-donor mean. In a later analysis, the rate of TCR association differed among HLA loci, with DRB1 alleles having the most associated TCRs and HLA-C alleles having the fewest. An earlier analysis of approximately 590 of the donors showed that most TCR beta V segments appeared in productive rearrangements either about 90% or about 30% of the time, which broadly matched IMGT annotations. Correlated functional status among segregating V segments might reflect linkage disequilibrium, but an unknown experimental factor could not be ruled out. When HLA alleles, especially DR and DQ, strongly co-occurred, attributing TCR associations to individual alleles was difficult. In a later analysis, HLA-associated TCR beta chains showed more clonal expansion and lower generation probabilities than non-associated chains that were equally common. Because counts were too low, approximately 18 rarely observed V segments, including chromosome 9 orphons, were excluded from the earlier analysis of a few hundred of the donors. Roughly uniform sequencing depth across donors was assumed in presence/absence analyses, although this assumption may not hold. A further reported finding was that TCR beta sequences accurately predicted the HLA-A and HLA-B alleles for most subjects in the first cohort. Immune exposure information for the cohort was limited to CMV serostatus. In a later analysis, most CMV-associated TCR beta chains were found to appear HLA-restricted, with HLA associations seemingly driven largely by CMV exposure.

Notes on this clone: Its cognate antigen has yet to be identified. Per-nucleotide qualities are absent, and no much larger clonotype sits a single base away.

The library came from the immunoSEQ multiplex PCR assay. A mixture of 60 forward primers for TCR Vbeta segments and 13 reverse primers for TCR Jbeta segments was used in the multiplex PCR. The CDR3 region of rearranged TCR beta genes was amplified from genomic DNA with a multiplex PCR assay. The Illumina HiSeq System was used to sequence the amplified TCR beta libraries as 87-base-pair reads. The original methods were these. In a later analysis, tens of millions of unique TCR beta chains were counted across the 650 to 750 repertoires, and around 10 million of these chains were shared by at least two donors. To remove PCR and sequencing errors, raw reads were error-corrected and collapsed into unique sequences using a nearest-neighbor algorithm that merged closely related sequences. Alignment of CDR3 sequences to IMGT reference sequences was used to assign V, D and J gene segments. Each retained sequence needed at least a six-nucleotide match to both a V gene segment and a J gene segment. Rearrangements were called productive when the CDR3 lacked stop codons and stayed in frame with V and J; all others were non-productive. Following IMGT convention, CDR3 was defined as the stretch from the second conserved V-encoded cysteine to the conserved J-encoded phenylalanine. Sequences without an unambiguous match to a single V gene segment were excluded from the earlier analysis of about 600 of the donors. In an earlier analysis of about 590 of the donors, a V segment was called functional when productive rearrangements were above 56.7%, and segregating when the standard deviation between donors exceeded 5%. A statistical classification framework was built to diagnose cytomegalovirus status from the catalog of TCR beta chain sequences. In a later analysis, TCR nucleotide sequences were compared against IMGT/GENE-DB human TR gene sequences so that V and J genes could be assigned. The TCRdist pipeline was used in a later analysis to assign CDR3 sequences and most-parsimonious VDJ recombination scenarios. A later analysis defined each TCR beta chain by its CDR3 amino acid sequence plus V-gene family, and excluded reads lacking a unique V-gene family. A later analysis removed several hundred highly shared, low-generation-probability nucleotide sequences to deal with suspected cross-contamination and a sequencing artifact. A later analysis calculated a clonal expansion index for each public chain from normalized within-repertoire ranks of inferred template counts. A later analysis computed generation probabilities with a VDJ recombination model fitted to out-of-frame rearrangements, and checked the results against IGoR. In a later analysis, TCR-TCR, TCR-HLA and TCR-CMV co-occurrence was scored with hypergeometric tests, and a repertoire-size bias correction was applied to TCR pairs. A later analysis estimated false discovery rates by permuting HLA or CMV assignments 20 times. In a later analysis, co-occurring TCRs were grouped with DBSCAN, and TCRdist sequence similarity was added when clustering was performed within HLA-allele-positive subsets. For co-occurrence clustering, repertoires with fewer than 30,000 or more than 120,000 public chains were excluded, along with roughly 5 repertoires with anomalous nucleotide sharing. Held by TCRdb, this immuneACCESS table contains in-frame sequences only and omits some clones. Under half of the omission traces to an unresolved V gene where checked; the cause of the rest is unknown. For V, J and clone size, that table is used; D and trimming come from the DNA. Across this sample there are 100,000 to 120,000 clones, with 75% to 80% seen only once. The top ten hold around 1.3% of the sample.

Trimmed from V: 6 bases; trimmed from J: 0 bases; junction bases lacking a gene match: 2. CDR1 and CDR2 were assigned from the germline V gene as MRHNA and SNTAGT. The CDR3 holds 14 amino acids from the cysteine to the phenylalanine. The read is trimmed to its CDR3 DNA, 42 bases read in frame from base 1. The cohort comprised 670 or so healthy bone marrow donors. At the time of sampling, every cohort member was nominally healthy, though immune exposures that went unrecorded were likely present. The donor tested CMV seronegative, placing the donor among the approximately 400 seronegative members of the cohort. A peripheral blood sample was collected from each donor, and TCR beta sequencing was performed on peripheral blood mononuclear cells. Genomic DNA was extracted from the blood cell samples with the Qiagen DNeasy Blood Extraction Kit.

Recombination connected TRBV6-4 to TRBJ2-3; 8 bases in the junction line up with TRBD2. Material for sequencing was PBMCs. This TCR was sampled from a woman aged 25 to 39 in good health and CMV-seronegative. The CDR3 region: CASRTSVSTDTQYF. In nucleotides, the sequence is TGTGCCAGCAGGACTAGCGTTAGCACAGATACGCAGTATTTT.